Presented here are 17 T cell receptor beta chains from one specimen sequenced in a study of CD8 T cells in Susac syndrome. Random hexamers primed reverse transcription of about 0.5 to 1 ug RNA. Each CDR3 protein gets one entry after TCRdb re-called the immunoSEQ multiplex PCR reads with MiXCR. This table has approximately 270,000 distinct CDR3 sequences, 80% to 95% appearing once. The sample taken for sequencing was CD4+ T cells from PBMCs. Receptors originate from a human donor with multiple sclerosis.

This rearrangement joins TRBV19 to TRBJ2-2; a weak D match, TRBD2 (5 bases). Germline V CDR1 and CDR2: LNHDA, SQIVND (reference sequence). The CDR3 contains 14 residues. V lost 5 bases and J lost 0, with 7 bases in between. The CDR3 sequence is CASSPGTNTGELFF. Here the CDR3 DNA reads TGTGCCAGTAGTCCCGGGACGAACACCGGGGAGCTGTTTTTT.

The rearrangement uses TRBV7-2 and TRBJ1-2, with D possibly being TRBD1 (6 bases). The CDR3 extends over 15 amino acids. The germline V and J ends were trimmed by 5 bases and 8 bases, with 21 bases remaining between them. Germline CDR1 reads SGHTA; CDR2 reads FQGNSA. CDR3: CASSIYAGTTRGYTF. As DNA, the CDR3 is TGTGCCAGCAGCATTTACGCCGGGACAACTCGAGGCTACACCTTC.

This rearrangement joins TRBV3-1 to TRBJ2-1; tentatively, D is TRBD2 (6 bases). The germline gives CDR1 LGHDT, CDR2 YNNKEL (reference sequence). This CDR3 is built from 12 residues. V was clipped by 6 bases and J by 15 bases, with 18 bases between them. CDR3: CASSGGPSDRFF. As DNA, the CDR3 is TGTGCCAGCAGTGGAGGACCTAGCGATCGGTTCTTC.

The chain recombines TRBV5-5 with TRBJ1-1; D not certain. V was trimmed by 0 bases and J by 2 bases, leaving 8 bases between them. The CDR3 contains 14 residues. Germline CDR1 SGHKS, CDR2 YYEKEE (reference sequence). CDR3 nucleotides: TGTGCCAGCAGCTTGGGGACGACCAACACTGAAGCTTTCTTT. Translation gives CASSLGTTNTEAFF.

V gene TRBV20-1 combines with J gene TRBJ2-1; 8 bases line up with TRBD1. Trimming at V came to 5 bases and at J to 7 bases, leaving 10 bases not matched to a gene. Germline values: CDR1 DFQATT, CDR2 SNEGSKA (reference sequence). This CDR3 contains 14 residues. CDR3 amino acids: CSAPSQGARNEQFF. The CDR3 DNA is TGCAGTGCTCCCTCCCAGGGGGCGAGGAATGAGCAGTTCTTC.

The chain recombines TRBV9 with TRBJ1-4, with TRBD1 as a possible D gene (6 bases). The V gene lost 3 bases and the J gene lost 0 bases, with 24 bases spanning the gap. The CDR3 spans 20 residues. Looked up from germline, CDR1 is SGDLS and CDR2 is YYNGEE. The CDR3 sequence is CASSGKQGFGIVSTNEKLFF. For the CDR3, the DNA is TGTGCCAGCAGCGGAAAACAGGGATTTGGAATTGTTTCAACTAATGAAAAACTGTTTTTT. The full variable domain, with the rest looked up from reference TRBV9 and TRBJ1-4, is DSGVTQTPKHLITATGQRVTLRCSPRSGDLSVYWYQQSLDQGLQFLIQYYNGEERAKGNILERFSAQQFPDLHSELNLSSLELGDSALYFCASSGKQGFGIVSTNEKLFFGSGTQLSVL.

J is TRBJ1-1 and V is TRBV5-6; D remains ambiguous. Germline loops: CDR1 SGHDT, CDR2 YYEEEE. The CDR3 is 18 residues long. V lost 3 bases, J lost 1 base, and 22 bases lay in between. The CDR3 DNA sequence: TGTGCCAGCAGCTCGGCTTACTCCTTTATCAGCCCGAACACTGAAGCTTTCTTT. As protein: CASSSAYSFISPNTEAFF.

This clonotype was seen a single time. The V gene is TRBV6-6, the J gene TRBJ1-2; TRBD1 might be the D (6 bases). The V end lost 2 bases, the J end lost 4 bases, and 11 bases lay between the germline ends. CDR3 length: 14 amino acids. Germline CDR1 reads MNHNY; CDR2 reads SVGAGI (reference sequence). The CDR3 DNA sequence: TGTGCCAGCAGTTACCTCCCAGGGGTCTATGGCTACACCTTC. The encoded protein is CASSYLPGVYGYTF.

J is TRBJ2-6 and V is TRBV30; no reliable D call. Trimming left V 3 bases short and J 0 bases short, with 9 bases between. The CDR3 extends over 15 amino acids. CDR1 and CDR2 (germline): GTSNPN, SVGIG (reference sequence). The CDR3 nucleotides read TGTGCCTGGAGCGCTGTAGTCTCTGGGGCCAACGTCCTGACTTTC. Protein: CAWSAVVSGANVLTF. The variable domain in full, with the rest retrieved from reference TRBV30 and TRBJ2-6, is SQTIHQWPATLVQPVGSPLSLECTVEGTSNPNLYWYRQAAGRGLQLLFYSVGIGQISSEVPQNLSASRPQDRQFILSSKKLLLSDSGFYLCAWSAVVSGANVLTFGAGSRLTVL.

The CDR3 DNA reads TGCAGCGTTGAGCCCGCAAGAGGAAACACCATATATTTT. The encoded protein is CSVEPARGNTIYF. The chain joins TRBV29-1 to TRBJ1-3; D is undetermined. Trimming removed 3 bases at V and 4 bases at J, with 10 bases between. The CDR3 runs to 13 residues. The germline gives CDR1 SQVTM, CDR2 ANQGSEA.

The chain combines TRBV29-1 with TRBJ1-4; no firm D call. Trimming shortened V by 5 bases and J by 0 bases, and 7 bases separated the two germline ends. Germline CDR1 is SQVTM and CDR2 is ANQGSEA. This CDR3 has 13 residues. The CDR3 DNA reads TGCAGCGTTCGACATGCAACTAATGAAAAACTGTTTTTT. This translates into CSVRHATNEKLFF.

CDR3 residues: CASSQERFGTGELFF. The CDR3 region has the DNA TGTGCCAGCAGCCAAGAAAGATTCGGCACCGGGGAGCTGTTTTTT. This chain uses TRBV3-1 with TRBJ2-2, with unresolved D. CDR1 LGHDT and CDR2 YNNKEL come from the germline V gene (reference sequence). The CDR3 extends over 15 amino acids. V dropped 0 bases and J dropped 4 bases, with 9 bases sitting between them.

This clonotype came up once. The rearrangement uses TRBV9 and TRBJ1-2; 7 bases line up with TRBD1. The CDR3 has 12 amino acids. Unmatched junction bases numbered 5, after V lost 7 bases and J lost 5 bases. Looked up from germline, CDR1 is SGDLS and CDR2 is YYNGEE. The CDR3 DNA reads TGTGCCAGCCAGGGGGGGGAGTATGGCTACACCTTC. The encoded protein is CASQGGEYGYTF.

CDR3 sequence (DNA): TGTGCCAGCAGCTTCTCTCCGGGAGATACGCAGTATTTT. This translates into CASSFSPGDTQYF. V gene TRBV7-3 combines with J gene TRBJ2-3; D gene uncertain. Per the germline V gene, CDR1 is SGHTA and CDR2 is FQGTGA. Trimming left V 3 bases short and J 5 bases short, with 9 bases between. The CDR3 has 13 residues.

CDR3 protein: CSVGQPYEQYF. CDR3 coding DNA: TGCAGCGTTGGACAGCCCTACGAGCAGTACTTC. The chain recombines TRBV29-1 with TRBJ2-7, with D possibly matching TRBD1 (5 bases). V was pared by 4 bases and J by 2 bases, with 6 bases between. CDR3 size: 11 residues. The germline V gene has CDR1 SQVTM and CDR2 ANQGSEA.

This clonotype was observed a single time. The chain has TRBV16 and TRBJ2-7; the D gene could be TRBD1 or TRBD2 (6 bases each). Germline CDR1 KGHSY, CDR2 FQNENV. V lost 0 bases and J 0 bases, leaving 15 bases between the germline ends. The CDR3 covers 17 residues. This CDR3 is CASSQSKVGGLSYEQYF. CDR3 in DNA: TGTGCCAGCAGCCAATCGAAGGTAGGGGGGCTCTCCTACGAGCAGTACTTC. Full variable domain (missing parts from reference TRBV16 and TRBJ2-7): GEEVAQTPKHLVRGEGQKAKLYCAPIKGHSYVFWYQQVLKNEFKFLISFQNENVFDETGMPKERFSAKCLPNSPCSLEIQATKLEDSAVYFCASSQSKVGGLSYEQYFGPGTRLTVT.

The chain combines TRBV25-1 with TRBJ1-1; D gene unclear. The CDR3 has 13 amino acids. Trimming took 1 base from V and 7 from J, leaving 10 bases between them. Germline V gene data show CDR1 as MGHDK and CDR2 as SYGVNS. The CDR3 DNA is TGTGCCAGCAGTGAATTTAATCCGGGTGAAGCTTTCTTT. Residues: CASSEFNPGEAFF.